Shown below are 24 T cell receptor beta chains from a single sample sequenced in a study of glioma-infiltrating T cells after dendritic cell vaccination. Clones were sequenced by immunoSEQ multiplex PCR, and TCRdb holds only the in-frame ones, with some missing. The sample shows about 90,000 clones, 85% of them seen only once. Source: blood, taken before dendritic cell vaccination. The receptors shown here come from a human donor with glioblastoma.

The chain combines TRBV6-1 with TRBJ2-1, with TRBD1 matching 7 bases. Germline assignment: CDR1 MNHNS and CDR2 SASEGT. The CDR3 is made up of 15 amino acids. J lost 7 bases, V lost 6 bases, and 12 bases had no gene match. The CDR3 DNA follows: TGTGCCAGCAGCGTCAGGGGGTCGGGCGGGAATGAGCAGTTCTTC. Protein: CASSVRGSGGNEQFF.

CDR3 in amino acids: CASSATAGASTGELFF. The CDR3 bases are TGTGCCAGCAGCGCCACGGCGGGGGCGAGCACCGGGGAGCTGTTTTTT. The chain recombines TRBV7-3 with TRBJ2-2, with a tentative D call TRBD2 (7 bases). V lost 5 bases to trimming and J lost 4 bases, with 17 bases between them. Germline V gene lookup returns CDR1 SGHTA and CDR2 FQGTGA. The CDR3 runs to 16 residues.

The J gene is TRBJ2-3, the V gene TRBV11-3, with TRBD2 matching over 11 bases. Germline V gene data show CDR1 as SGHNT and CDR2 as YENEEA. The V segment lost 4 bases and the J segment 2 bases; nucleotides outside the gene matches: 8. The CDR3 is 17 amino acids. CDR3 residues: CASSSSYSGRVTDTQYF. The CDR3 nucleotides are TGTGCCAGCAGCTCGTCTTATAGCGGGAGGGTCACAGATACGCAGTATTTT.

In this sample, this clone turned up once. This CDR3 is CASSYSLALPGVGYTF. CDR3 nucleotide sequence: TGTGCCAGCAGTTACTCGCTGGCTTTACCCGGGGTTGGCTACACCTTC. This chain joins TRBV6-5 and TRBJ1-2, with D hard to call. CDR1 and CDR2 (germline): MNHEY, SVGAGI. CDR3 length: 16 amino acids. Trimming removed 0 bases at V and 7 bases at J, with 18 bases between.

This clone has just one count. The V gene is TRBV7-9, the J gene TRBJ1-1; 7 bases agree with TRBD1. Germline-derived CDR1 and CDR2 are SEHNR and FQNEAQ (reference sequence). The CDR3 sequence is 15 residues long. The junction had 5 bases not matched to a gene; V was cut back by 3 bases and J by 1 base. The CDR3 loop reads CASSFTGVKNTEAFF. The CDR3 coding sequence is TGTGCCAGCAGCTTCACAGGGGTGAAGAACACTGAAGCTTTCTTT.

V usage is TRBV10-2 and J usage is TRBJ2-1; the D is unclear. Looked up from germline, CDR1 is WSHSY and CDR2 is SAAADI. This CDR3 is built from 11 residues. Trimming stripped 8 bases from V and 3 bases from J, with 5 bases between. In DNA form, the CDR3 reads TGCGCCAGCCTTAGCTACAATGAGCAGTTCTTC. Translating it yields CASLSYNEQFF.

This clone came up once. V gene TRBV19 combines with J gene TRBJ1-5; 7 nucleotides line up with TRBD1. V trimming: 1 base; J trimming: 1 base; junction bases outside the gene matches: 4. Germline lookup yields CDR1 LNHDA and CDR2 SQIVND (reference sequence). This CDR3 is built from 16 residues. The CDR3 loop is CASSIVGTESNQPQHF. The CDR3 coding sequence is TGTGCCAGTAGTATAGTGGGGACAGAGAGCAATCAGCCCCAGCATTTT.

This chain joins TRBV6-5 and TRBJ2-3, with 7 bases lining up with TRBD2. The length of the CDR3 is 13 residues. CDR1 is MNHEY and CDR2 is SVGAGI in the germline V gene. V dropped 2 bases and J dropped 6; count of bases not matched to a gene: 2. The CDR3 nucleotides are TGTGCCAGCAGTTACAGGACTAGGGATACGCAGTATTTT. Translating gives CASSYRTRDTQYF.

The genes are TRBV9 and TRBJ2-7; TRBD1 matches at 11 bases. V dropped 0 bases and J dropped 2; count of bases not matched to a gene: 7. This CDR3 contains 17 residues. Germline assignment: CDR1 SGDLS and CDR2 YYNGEE. CDR3 in DNA: TGTGCCAGCAGCGTAGGAGGCTTGGGACAGGGGGCCTACGAGCAGTACTTC. Translating it yields CASSVGGLGQGAYEQYF.

The rearrangement joins TRBV6-5 to TRBJ2-7; D remains unclear. V was clipped by 5 bases and J by 5 bases, with 10 bases between them. This CDR3 region has 12 residues. CDR1 is MNHEY, CDR2 SVGAGI, per germline. Here the CDR3 DNA reads TGTGCCAGCAGTGCTCCAAACAACGAGCAGTACTTC. This encodes CASSAPNNEQYF.

CDR3 sequence: CSVPGQGLGYTF. Written as DNA, the CDR3 is TGCAGCGTGCCGGGACAGGGGCTTGGCTACACCTTC. The chain combines TRBV29-1 with TRBJ1-2; 10 bases map to TRBD1. The V gene end was trimmed by 6 bases and the J gene end by 7 bases; junction bases not matched to a gene: 5. Germline loops: CDR1 SQVTM, CDR2 ANQGSEA. The CDR3 totals 12 residues.

This clone was seen once. The V and J genes are TRBV5-4 and TRBJ1-2, with D hard to call. The CDR3 covers 14 residues. Deletions cut 9 bases from V and 4 bases from J, with 19 bases between. The germline gives CDR1 SGHNT, CDR2 YYREEE (reference sequence). CDR3 residues: CATRDAVDGYGYTF. CDR3 in DNA: TGTGCCACTCGGGATGCCGTAGACGGCTATGGCTACACCTTC.

This chain uses TRBV19 with TRBJ2-1, with D possibly being TRBD1 (6 bases). Deletions cut 3 bases from V and 4 bases from J, with 10 bases between. From germline, CDR1 is LNHDA and CDR2 SQIVND (reference sequence). CDR3 length equals 14 residues. CDR3 DNA sequence: TGTGCCAGTAGTATGGGGGCTGGTTACAATGAGCAGTTCTTC. This sequence encodes CASSMGAGYNEQFF.

The chain couples TRBV5-1 to TRBJ2-3, with D possibly being TRBD1 (5 bases). The V gene's germline CDR1 is SGHRS and CDR2 YFSETQ. CDR3 length: 15 residues. V dropped 0 bases and J dropped 0 bases, with 8 bases sitting between them. CDR3: CASSLARVSTDTQYF. Written as DNA, the CDR3 is TGCGCCAGCAGCTTGGCCAGGGTTAGCACAGATACGCAGTATTTT.

The gene calls are TRBV29-1 and TRBJ1-1; TRBD1 aligns across 8 bases. Per the germline V gene, CDR1 is SQVTM and CDR2 is ANQGSEA. V lost 3 bases and J lost 2; bases outside the gene matches: 2. The CDR3 spans 13 residues. The chain's CDR3 is CSVETGVNTEAFF. The DNA of the CDR3 is TGCAGCGTTGAGACAGGGGTTAACACTGAAGCTTTCTTT.

The chain recombines TRBV5-8 with TRBJ2-7; 7 bases are a match to TRBD1. V lost 3 bases to trimming and J lost 9 bases; unmatched junction nucleotides: 6. Germline V gene sequence: CDR1 SGHTS, CDR2 YDEGEE. The CDR3 contains 12 residues. The CDR3 DNA follows: TGTGCCAGCAGCTACAGGGGTTCGGGGCAGTACTTC. As protein: CASSYRGSGQYF.

This clone was detected once. The chain has TRBV18 and TRBJ1-2; the D is unclear. Germline CDR1 is KGHSH and CDR2 is LQKENI. V dropped 3 bases and J dropped 1 base, with 6 bases sitting between them. This CDR3 spans 13 amino acids. CDR3 nucleotides: TGTGCCAGCTCACCGACTGATAACTATGGCTACACCTTC. Translation gives CASSPTDNYGYTF.

This rearrangement joins TRBV2 to TRBJ2-7; TRBD1 aligns across 7 bases. Looked up from germline, CDR1 is SNHLY and CDR2 is FYNNEI. V lost 6 bases, J lost 8 bases, and 16 bases stayed unmatched. There are 15 residues in the CDR3. The CDR3 loop is CASRPGTVVGSKQYF. DNA of the CDR3: TGTGCCAGCAGACCTGGGACAGTCGTCGGCAGCAAGCAGTACTTC.

The sample holds a few counts of this clone. The genes are TRBV6-5 and TRBJ2-7, with D possibly TRBD2 on 6 matching bases. Trimming left V 2 bases short and J 0 bases short, with 11 bases between. Germline assignment: CDR1 MNHEY and CDR2 SVGAGI. This CDR3 has 15 residues. CDR3 bases: TGTGCCAGCAGTTACGCCGGGGGTGACTCCTACGAGCAGTACTTC. This codes for CASSYAGGDSYEQYF.

The V call is TRBV9, the J call TRBJ2-7, with D tentatively TRBD2 (7 bases). There are 14 residues in the CDR3. In germline, CDR1 is SGDLS, CDR2 YYNGEE. V was cut by 3 bases and J by 6 bases, with 16 bases left in between. In DNA form, the CDR3 reads TGTGCCAGCAGCGGGAGGGGGGGCATAATCGAGCAGTACTTC. Its protein is CASSGRGGIIEQYF. Full variable domain (missing parts from reference TRBV9 and TRBJ2-7): DSGVTQTPKHLITATGQRVTLRCSPRSGDLSVYWYQQSLDQGLQFLIQYYNGEERAKGNILERFSAQQFPDLHSELNLSSLELGDSALYFCASSGRGGIIEQYFGPGTRLTVT.

The chain joins TRBV28 to TRBJ2-7, with TRBD1 matching 8 bases. CDR3 size: 14 residues. V shed 5 bases, J shed 3 bases, and the junction held 6 bases outside the gene matches. CDR1 and CDR2 from the germline V gene are MDHEN and SYDVKM. CDR3 sequence (DNA): TGTGCCAGCAGTCCTTCGGGACAGGTCTACGAGCAGTACTTC. It is translated as CASSPSGQVYEQYF.

This clone showed up just a few times. J is TRBJ1-1 and V is TRBV19; 10 positions agree with TRBD1. The germline gives CDR1 LNHDA, CDR2 SQIVND (reference sequence). The CDR3 length is 15 residues. Trimming cost V 5 bases and J 11 bases; bases outside gene matches: 14. Here the CDR3 DNA reads TGTGCCAGTAGTTCCCTGGACAGGGGGAAATGGCAGGCTTTCTTT. Encoded protein: CASSSLDRGKWQAFF.

This sequence joins TRBV9 and TRBJ2-1; 8 positions match TRBD2. Trimming cost V 0 bases and J 4 bases; bases outside gene matches: 6. Germline V CDR1 and CDR2: SGDLS, YYNGEE. The CDR3 length is 16 residues. The CDR3 bases are TGTGCCAGCAGCGTAGAATTGGTAGCGGGATACAATGAGCAGTTCTTC. The encoded protein is CASSVELVAGYNEQFF.

A note on this clone: The junction does not match germline at one end; this may be a read error. The chain employs TRBV9 and TRBJ2-3, with 8 nucleotides matching TRBD2. CDR3 length equals 12 residues. Looked up from germline, CDR1 is SGDLS and CDR2 is YYNGEE. The chain's CDR3 is CASSVDPSGPKF. The DNA for the CDR3 is TGTGCCAGCAGCGTAGACCCTAGCGGGCCGAAGTTT.